The present TCR beta chain was sequenced within a study of memory CD8 T cells in hepatitis C reinfection. Study at large: After reinfection, a couple of primary-infection resolvers became chronically infected. A positive HCV RNA test after two negatives ≥60 days apart defined reinfection. Peak reinfection sampling occurred 3 to 8 weeks after detected reinfection.

Assay: immunoSEQ multiplex PCR; the TCRdb copy retains only in-frame clones and omits some. The sample yields 44,000 or so clones, roughly 88% seen once. The table lists this clone with a few counts. Time point in this sample: peak reinfection, 3 to 8 weeks after reinfection detection. The sorted cells went straight to TCR sequencing with no prior in vitro expansion. At all three reinfection time points, viable CD3+ CD8+ CD45RO- cells from two donors served as controls. Germline V gives CDR1 LGHNA, CDR2 YSLEER. The CDR3 length is 14 residues. V was pared by 7 bases and J by 4 bases, with 16 bases between.

The sequence came from a man between 18 and 29 years old with hepatitis C virus infection. This chain connects TRBV4-3 to TRBJ1-1; D is ambiguous. Sequenced input: naive CD8+ T cells sorted from blood. CDR3 nucleotide sequence: TGCGCCAGCACCCAGGACGATGGAGGCACTGAAGCTTTCTTT. Encoded protein: CASTQDDGGTEAFF.